This T cell receptor beta chain was sequenced in a study of lung T cells in sarcoidosis with Löfgren's syndrome. The germline CDR1 and CDR2 sequences are LNHDA and SQIVND (reference sequence). V shed 10 bases and J shed 4 bases, with 10 bases lying between them. The CDR3 has 11 residues. This clonotype was seen at least ten times. TCRdb independently ran MiXCR on the reads; one entry per CDR3 protein. This sample has about 20,000 distinct CDR3 sequences, with roughly 21% found just once. The sequence derives from a human donor with sarcoidosis (Löfgren's syndrome or another form), or a control subject (not recorded which). This chain links TRBV19 with TRBJ1-2; tentatively, D is TRBD1 (5 bases). Source material: CD4+ T cells from PBMCs. In DNA form, the CDR3 reads TGTGCCACGGGGACCTTCTATGGCTACACCTTC. Protein: CATGTFYGYTF.